A single sample is the source of the 17 T cell receptor beta chains below, sequenced in a study of identical twins. Each CDR3 protein is one row after TCRdb ran MiXCR on the 5' RACE reads. The repertoire holds 690,000 or so distinct CDR3 sequences, with 8% to 9% as singletons. These sequences were also reported in another study, on yellow fever vaccine responses in identical twins.

The sample consisted of PBMCs. The receptors were sampled from a woman in her late teens or twenties in good health.

This clonotype was observed once. V usage is TRBV5-1 and J usage is TRBJ2-7; D is possibly TRBD1 or TRBD2 (7 bases each). Trimming removed 1 base at V and 2 bases at J, with 16 bases between. Per the germline V gene, CDR1 is SGHRS and CDR2 is YFSETQ. The CDR3 totals 16 residues. The DNA for the CDR3 is TGCGCCAGCAGCTTGAGAGGGGAGGGGGCAACCTACGAGCAGTACTTC. Translation gives CASSLRGEGATYEQYF. Filled out from reference TRBV5-1 and TRBJ2-7, the complete variable domain reads KAGVTQTPRYLIKTRGQQVTLSCSPISGHRSVSWYQQTPGQGLQFLFEYFSETQRNKGNFPGRFSGRQFSNSRSEMNVSTLELGDSALYLCASSLRGEGATYEQYFGPGTRLTVT.

In this sample, this clonotype turned up a few times. The J gene is TRBJ2-1, the V gene TRBV18; TRBD1 is a possible D gene (6 bases). This CDR3 spans 15 amino acids. Germline V lookup: CDR1 KGHSH, CDR2 LQKENI. V lost 1 base and J 6 bases, leaving 13 bases between the germline ends. CDR3 protein: CASSPLQGVLNEQFF. CDR3 bases: TGTGCCAGCTCACCACTACAGGGCGTACTCAATGAGCAGTTCTTC.

This chain uses TRBV3-1 with TRBJ2-7; TRBD1 or TRBD2 may be the D gene (6 bases each). The V gene's germline CDR1 is LGHDT and CDR2 YNNKEL (reference sequence). The ends were cut back, 4 bases at V and 4 bases at J, with 17 bases in the middle. This CDR3 comprises 15 residues. CDR3 bases: TGTGCCAGCAGCCCCCAGGGACGGGGGCTTTACGAGCAGTACTTC. As protein: CASSPQGRGLYEQYF.

Ten or more counts support this clonotype. The chain recombines TRBV5-1 with TRBJ2-1; D is ambiguous. The CDR3 consists of 14 residues. CDR1 and CDR2 from the germline V gene are SGHRS and YFSETQ. Trimming left V 0 bases short and J 0 bases short, with 4 bases between. This CDR3 reads CASSLGASYNEQFF. For the CDR3, the DNA is TGCGCCAGCAGCTTGGGGGCCTCCTACAATGAGCAGTTCTTC.

The chain employs TRBV5-5 and TRBJ2-5, with 7 bases aligning to TRBD2. The germline CDR1 and CDR2 sequences are SGHKS and YYEKEE (reference sequence). The length of the CDR3 is 14 residues. V gave up 0 bases and J gave up 3 bases; unmatched junction bases: 2. Here the CDR3 reads CASSLVGTKETQYF. The CDR3 nucleotides read TGTGCCAGCAGCTTGGTCGGGACTAAAGAGACCCAGTACTTC.

CDR3 coding DNA: TGTGCCAGCAGTGCTTTCGGACAGGGCGAGACCCAGTACTTC. Its protein product is CASSAFGQGETQYF. V gene TRBV2 combines with J gene TRBJ2-5; 8 nucleotides match TRBD1. This CDR3 region has 14 residues. Per germline, CDR1 SNHLY and CDR2 FYNNEI. The J segment lost 5 bases and the V segment lost 4 bases, leaving 6 bases of the junction unmatched. Full variable domain (rest looked up from reference TRBV2 and TRBJ2-5): EPEVTQTPSHQVTQMGQEVILRCVPISNHLYFYWYRQILGQKVEFLVSFYNNEISEKSEIFDDQFSVERPDGSNFTLKIRSTKLEDSAMYFCASSAFGQGETQYFGPGTRLLVL.

V gene TRBV24-1 combines with J gene TRBJ2-5; 11 bases agree with TRBD1. V was pared by 3 bases and J by 2 bases, with 4 bases of the junction left unmatched. The CDR3 length is 16 residues. Looked up from germline, CDR1 is KGHDR and CDR2 is SFDVKD. In DNA, the CDR3 is TGTGCCACCAGTGATCCCGGGACAGGGGGGCAAGAGACCCAGTACTTC. Protein sequence: CATSDPGTGGQETQYF.

This clonotype has at least ten counts. The V and J genes are TRBV29-1 and TRBJ1-1; 8 nucleotides agree with TRBD1. V dropped 6 bases and J dropped 3; count of bases not matched to a gene: 9. The CDR3 is 14 amino acids. Germline values: CDR1 SQVTM, CDR2 ANQGSEA. For the CDR3, the DNA is TGCAGCGTAGCATCCGGGACAGGTCACACTGAAGCTTTCTTT. Translated, it gives CSVASGTGHTEAFF.

The rearrangement joins TRBV5-6 to TRBJ2-3, with unresolved D. The germline CDR1 and CDR2 sequences are SGHDT and YYEEEE. This CDR3 contains 16 residues. V was shortened by 4 bases and J by 0 bases, with 15 bases between the two germline ends. CDR3 DNA: TGTGCCAGCAGCGAGGTGAGACGGCCCAGCACAGATACGCAGTATTTT. It specifies CASSEVRRPSTDTQYF.

This clonotype turned up a few times. The chain has TRBV7-9 and TRBJ2-1, with a tentative D call TRBD2 (5 bases). Germline V lookup: CDR1 SEHNR, CDR2 FQNEAQ (reference sequence). This CDR3 contains 11 residues. V lost 5 bases to trimming and J lost 6 bases, with 5 bases between them. The CDR3 here is CASSTSNEQFF. CDR3 bases: TGTGCCAGCAGCACTAGCAATGAGCAGTTCTTC.

This clonotype was counted only a few times. CDR3 region: CASSYFPGSPEQYF. Here the CDR3 DNA reads TGTGCCAGCAGTTACTTCCCCGGTTCTCCCGAGCAGTACTTC. The chain is built from TRBV6-2 or TRBV6-3 and TRBJ2-7; no clear D gene. The CDR3 totals 14 residues. Looked up from germline, CDR1 is MNHEY and CDR2 is SVGEGT. V lost 1 base, J lost 6 bases, and 13 bases lay in between.

This clonotype has a handful of counts. This chain links TRBV7-6 with TRBJ1-1, with 11 bases matching TRBD1. Per germline, CDR1 SGHVS and CDR2 FNYEAQ. Unmatched junction bases numbered 10, after V lost 5 bases and J lost 5 bases. The CDR3 runs 16 residues. CDR3 sequence reads: CASSPRTGGAGTEAFF. Written as DNA, the CDR3 is TGTGCCAGCAGCCCGCGGACAGGGGGCGCGGGGACTGAAGCTTTCTTT.

The chain links TRBV28 to TRBJ2-3, with 12 bases that match TRBD2. V shed 0 bases and J 5 bases; nucleotides not matched to a gene: 6. CDR3 size: 17 residues. CDR1 and CDR2 (germline): MDHEN, SYDVKM. The CDR3 region is CASSLWASGGAGDTQYF. CDR3 bases: TGTGCCAGCAGTTTATGGGCTAGCGGGGGGGCTGGAGATACGCAGTATTTT.

The chain joins TRBV5-1 to TRBJ2-1; D is ambiguous. V lost 1 base to trimming and J lost 5 bases, with 19 bases between them. Per germline, CDR1 SGHRS and CDR2 YFSETQ. The CDR3 is 17 amino acids. The CDR3 nucleotides read TGCGCCAGCAGCTTGAGGAACTTCTATGGGGTCCACAATGAGCAGTTCTTC. It codes for CASSLRNFYGVHNEQFF.

This clonotype was detected many times. V and J are TRBV7-2 and TRBJ2-7; 13 bases match TRBD2. The CDR3 runs to 15 residues. CDR1 and CDR2 (germline): SGHTA, FQGNSA. J gave up 3 bases and V 5 bases, and 4 bases lay outside the gene matches. CDR3 region: CASSRRTSGGYEQYF. The CDR3 DNA sequence: TGTGCCAGCAGCCGAAGGACTAGCGGGGGCTACGAGCAGTACTTC.

This clonotype was seen ten or more times. The V gene is TRBV7-2, the J gene TRBJ1-2; TRBD1 agrees at 8 bases. The germline V gene has CDR1 SGHTA and CDR2 FQGNSA. The CDR3 is made up of 14 amino acids. The ends lost 4 bases at V and 6 bases at J; junction bases unmatched: 7. This CDR3 is CASSSGQGLNGYTF. The DNA for the CDR3 is TGTGCCAGCAGCTCTGGACAGGGTCTTAATGGCTACACCTTC.

Note on this clonotype: One junction end does not reproduce the germline sequence, and a read error may be involved. V gene TRBV2 combines with J gene TRBJ2-3; 8 positions agree with TRBD2. The CDR3 extends over 18 amino acids. The germline CDR1 and CDR2 sequences are SNHLY and FYNNEI. Written as DNA, the CDR3 is TGTGCCTGCAGTTCAAGGTCTCCGGGGGGGCGGGGGACAGATACGCAGTATTTT. This codes for CACSSRSPGGRGTDTQYF.